Given below is one TCR beta chain in context. No antigen is known for it. Germline values: CDR1 MNHEY, CDR2 SMNVEV (reference sequence). Trimming stripped 6 bases from V and 2 bases from J, with 5 bases between. The CDR3 is made up of 11 amino acids. This specimen comes from a study of T cell repertoires in cytomegalovirus infection. Study summary: HLA-B-restricted CMV epitopes that are well studied were used alongside recently identified HLA-C-restricted ones.

TCRdb fed the reads into MiXCR, producing one record per CDR3 protein. This table holds around 900,000 distinct CDR3 sequences, roughly 31% found once. This chain uses TRBV27 with TRBJ2-7; no reliable D call. This TCR was recovered from a human donor in good health (CMV status not recorded). Some clones in this sample may be carry-over from other donors' samples. The sequencing here drew on cultured CD8+ T cells from PBMCs, taken from culture after CMV antigen stimulation. DNA of the CDR3: TGTGCCAGCAGGTTTGCCTACGAGCAGTACTTC. Protein product: CASRFAYEQYF.